This T cell receptor beta chain appears in the sequencing data of a study of blood T cell repertoires in COVID-19. Authors' processing steps: The assay estimated nucleated cells by amplifying reference gene primers. Repertoires were generated with immunoSEQ multiplex PCR, while TCRdb's copy carries only in-frame clones and drops some. That table supplies the V and J calls and clone size; D and trimming were determined from the DNA. The sample shows about 41,000 clones, about 90% of them seen only once. The trim removed 4 bases at V and 1 base at J, leaving 3 bases unmatched. From germline, CDR1 is SGHVS and CDR2 FQNEAQ. This CDR3 has 16 amino acids.

Sequenced sample: peripheral blood. The chain has TRBV7-8 and TRBJ2-2; 10 bases align to TRBD2. This sequence originates from a man in his sixties with acute or convalescent COVID-19. DNA of the CDR3: TGTGCCAGCAGCTCCAGACTAGCGGGGAACACCGGGGAGCTGTTTTTT. The encoded protein is CASSSRLAGNTGELFF. The whole variable domain, remainder taken from reference TRBV7-8 and TRBJ2-2, is GAGVSQSPRYKVAKRGQDVALRCDPISGHVSLFWYQQALGQGPEFLTYFQNEAQLDKSGLPSDRFFAERPEGSVSTLKIQRTQQEDSAVYLCASSSRLAGNTGELFFGEGSRLTVL.